Below, 7 T cell receptor beta chains from the same sample are listed, as sequenced in a study of blood T cell repertoires in COVID-19. Produced via immunoSEQ multiplex PCR; TCRdb's table is partial and in-frame only. The sample carries approximately 150,000 clones, less than 80% recorded once. Sequencing input: PBMCs or T cells enriched from blood (not recorded which). The source of these receptors is a woman in her 70s in a cohort exposed to, infected with or recovered from COVID-19 (not recorded which).

The rearrangement joins TRBV7-2 to TRBJ1-6; possible D gene TRBD1, 5 bases. V lost 0 bases, J lost 8 bases, and 11 bases lay in between. This CDR3 is built from 15 residues. Germline CDR1 reads SGHTA; CDR2 reads FQGNSA. The CDR3 region is CASSLASDRHSPLHF. CDR3 nucleotide sequence: TGTGCCAGCAGCTTAGCGAGTGACAGACATTCACCCCTCCACTTT.

The chain is built from TRBV18 and TRBJ2-7; 9 bases agree with TRBD1. The CDR3 is 14 amino acids. Trimming at V came to 5 bases and at J to 6 bases, leaving 8 bases not matched to a gene. Looked up from germline, CDR1 is KGHSH and CDR2 is LQKENI. CDR3 DNA: TGTGCCAGCTCATTCCGACAGGGGGGCAGCGAGCAGTACTTC. This gives the protein CASSFRQGGSEQYF.

The V and J genes are TRBV28 and TRBJ1-2, with 7 bases identical to TRBD1. CDR3 length: 14 residues. Germline values: CDR1 MDHEN, CDR2 SYDVKM. The V gene end was trimmed by 3 bases and the J gene end by 9 bases; junction bases not matched to a gene: 10. In nucleotides, the CDR3 is TGTGCCAGCAGTTTCTCTTCAGGGGGTGAGCGCTACACCTTC. This gives the protein CASSFSSGGERYTF.

A few counts support this clone. The chain carries TRBV7-3 and TRBJ1-1, with D perhaps matching TRBD1 (5 bases). Trimming pared 6 bases from V and 3 bases from J, leaving 14 bases between. The germline CDR1 and CDR2 sequences are SGHTA and FQGTGA. This CDR3 has 14 residues. This CDR3 is CASSQSGGYTEAFF. In nucleotides, the CDR3 is TGTGCCAGCAGTCAATCGGGGGGTTACACTGAAGCTTTCTTT.

On this clone itself: The junction does not match germline at one end; this may be a read error. The V gene is TRBV6-1, the J gene TRBJ1-1; D gene ambiguous. CDR1 and CDR2 from the germline V gene are MNHNS and SASEGT. This CDR3 is built from 15 residues. This chain's CDR3 is CASSELWVPGKGTFF. The CDR3 DNA reads TGTGCCAGCAGTGAACTCTGGGTTCCGGGGAAGGGAACCTTTTTT.

This clone was seen only once. The rearrangement links TRBV21-1 to TRBJ2-5; TRBD2 is taken as the D call from the table, unchecked against the DNA. TRBV21-1 constitutes a pseudogene. The CDR3 is 14 residues long. The chain's CDR3 is CASSSLANQETQYF. The CDR3, as DNA: TGTGCCAGCAGCAGTCTAGCGAACCAAGAGACCCAGTACTTC.

The chain joins TRBV7-3 to TRBJ2-1; a possible D gene is TRBD2 (6 bases). Between the trimmed V and J ends, which lost 5 bases and 1 base, there was a span of 12 bases. The CDR3 has 15 amino acids. Germline assignment: CDR1 SGHTA and CDR2 FQGTGA. The CDR3: CASSPDYGSYNEQFF. The CDR3 DNA reads TGTGCCAGCAGCCCGGACTACGGTTCCTACAATGAGCAGTTCTTC.